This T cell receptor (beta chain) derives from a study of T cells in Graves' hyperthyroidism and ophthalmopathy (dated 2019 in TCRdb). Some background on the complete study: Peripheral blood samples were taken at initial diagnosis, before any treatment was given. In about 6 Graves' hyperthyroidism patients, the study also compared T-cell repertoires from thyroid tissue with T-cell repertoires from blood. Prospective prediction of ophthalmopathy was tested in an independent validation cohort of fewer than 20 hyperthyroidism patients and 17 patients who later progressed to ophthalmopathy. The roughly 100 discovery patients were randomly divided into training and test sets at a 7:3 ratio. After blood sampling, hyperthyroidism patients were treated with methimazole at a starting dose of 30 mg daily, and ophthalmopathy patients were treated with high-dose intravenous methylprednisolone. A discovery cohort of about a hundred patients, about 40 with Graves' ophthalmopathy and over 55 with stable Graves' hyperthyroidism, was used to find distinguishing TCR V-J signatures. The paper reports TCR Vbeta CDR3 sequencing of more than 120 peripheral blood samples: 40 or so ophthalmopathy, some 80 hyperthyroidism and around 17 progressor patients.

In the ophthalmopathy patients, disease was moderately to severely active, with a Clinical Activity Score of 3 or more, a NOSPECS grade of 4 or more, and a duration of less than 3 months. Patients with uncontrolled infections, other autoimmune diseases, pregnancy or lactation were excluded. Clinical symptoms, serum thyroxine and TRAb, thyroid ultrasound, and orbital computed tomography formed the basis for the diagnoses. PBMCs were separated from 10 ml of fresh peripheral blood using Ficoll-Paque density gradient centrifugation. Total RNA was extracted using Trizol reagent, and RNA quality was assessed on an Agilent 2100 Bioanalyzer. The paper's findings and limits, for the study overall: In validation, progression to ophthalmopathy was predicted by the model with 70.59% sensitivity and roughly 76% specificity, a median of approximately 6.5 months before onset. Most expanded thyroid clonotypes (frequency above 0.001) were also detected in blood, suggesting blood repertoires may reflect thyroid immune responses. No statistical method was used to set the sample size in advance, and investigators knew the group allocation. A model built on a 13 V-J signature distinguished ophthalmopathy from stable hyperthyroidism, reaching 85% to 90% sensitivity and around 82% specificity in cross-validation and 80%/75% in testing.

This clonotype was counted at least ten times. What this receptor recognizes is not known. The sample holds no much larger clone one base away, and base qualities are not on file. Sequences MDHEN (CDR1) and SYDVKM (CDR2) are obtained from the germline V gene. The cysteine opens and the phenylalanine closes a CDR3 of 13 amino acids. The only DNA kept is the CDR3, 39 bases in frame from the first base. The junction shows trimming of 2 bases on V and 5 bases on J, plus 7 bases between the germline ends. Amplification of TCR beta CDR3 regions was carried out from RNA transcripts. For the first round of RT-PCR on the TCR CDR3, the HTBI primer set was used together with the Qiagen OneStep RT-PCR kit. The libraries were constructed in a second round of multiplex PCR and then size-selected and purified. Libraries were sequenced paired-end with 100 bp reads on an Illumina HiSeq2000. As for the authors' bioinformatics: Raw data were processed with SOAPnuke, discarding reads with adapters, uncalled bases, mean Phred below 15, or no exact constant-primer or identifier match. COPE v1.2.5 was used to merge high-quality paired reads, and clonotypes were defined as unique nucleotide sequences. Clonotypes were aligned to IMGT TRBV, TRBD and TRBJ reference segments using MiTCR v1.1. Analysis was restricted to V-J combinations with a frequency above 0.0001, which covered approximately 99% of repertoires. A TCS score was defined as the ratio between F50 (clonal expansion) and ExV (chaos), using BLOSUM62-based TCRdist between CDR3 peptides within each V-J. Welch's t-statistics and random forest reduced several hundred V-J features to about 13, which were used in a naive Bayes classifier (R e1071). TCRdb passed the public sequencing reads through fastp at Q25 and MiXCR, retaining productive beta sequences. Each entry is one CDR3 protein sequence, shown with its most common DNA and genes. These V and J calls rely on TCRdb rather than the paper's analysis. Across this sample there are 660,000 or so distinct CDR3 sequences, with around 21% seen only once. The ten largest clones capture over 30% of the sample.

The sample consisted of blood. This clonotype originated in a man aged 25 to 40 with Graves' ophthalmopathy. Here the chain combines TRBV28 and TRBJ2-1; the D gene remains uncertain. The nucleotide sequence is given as TGTGCCAGCAGTTTAGTCTCGAACAATGAGCAGTTCTTC. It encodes CASSLVSNNEQFF.